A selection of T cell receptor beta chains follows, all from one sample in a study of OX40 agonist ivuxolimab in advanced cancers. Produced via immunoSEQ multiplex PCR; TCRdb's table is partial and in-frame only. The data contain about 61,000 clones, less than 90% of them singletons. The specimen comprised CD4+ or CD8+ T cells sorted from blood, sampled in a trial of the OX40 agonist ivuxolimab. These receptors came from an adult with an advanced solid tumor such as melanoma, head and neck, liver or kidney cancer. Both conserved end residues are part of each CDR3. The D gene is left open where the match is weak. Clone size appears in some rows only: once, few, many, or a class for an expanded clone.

CDR3: CASSSQGAVNTEAFF
DNA: TGTGCCAGCAGTTCGCAGGGGGCGGTGAACACTGAAGCTTTCTTT
V: TRBV28
D: TRBD1
J: TRBJ1-1
size: -

CDR3: CASSLSSYNSPLHF
DNA: TGTGCCAGCAGCCTGAGCTCCTATAATTCACCCCTCCACTTT
V: TRBV7-9
D: -
J: TRBJ1-6
size: -

CDR3: CATRLAGGYEQFF
DNA: TGTGCCACCAGACTAGCGGGGGGTTATGAGCAGTTCTTC
V: TRBV27
D: TRBD2
J: TRBJ2-1
size: -

CDR3: CAWSLQDQPQHF
DNA: TGTGCCTGGAGTCTCCAGGATCAGCCCCAGCATTTT
V: TRBV30
D: -
J: TRBJ1-5
size: few

CDR3: CARQERANYGYTF
DNA: TGCGCCAGGCAAGAGCGAGCTAACTATGGCTACACCTTC
V: TRBV10-1
D: -
J: TRBJ1-2
size: -

CDR3: CASSSVAGGINEQFF
DNA: TGTGCCAGTAGTTCGGTAGCGGGGGGTATAAATGAGCAGTTCTTC
V: TRBV19
D: TRBD2
J: TRBJ2-1
size: once

CDR3: CAISESMSRVGTEAFF
DNA: TGTGCCATCAGTGAGTCGATGTCTAGGGTAGGCACTGAAGCTTTCTTT
V: TRBV10-3
D: -
J: TRBJ1-1
size: -

CDR3: CASHRDRDGNEQYF
DNA: TGCGCCAGTCACCGGGACAGGGACGGGAACGAGCAGTACTTC
V: TRBV5-1
D: TRBD1
J: TRBJ2-7
size: once

CDR3: CASSSGSVSIGYTF
DNA: TGCGCCAGCAGCAGCGGGAGCGTCTCTATTGGCTACACCTTC
V: TRBV4-3
D: -
J: TRBJ1-2
size: -

CDR3: CAIKSTDTQYF
DNA: TGTGCCATCAAGAGCACAGATACGCAGTATTTT
V: TRBV10-3
D: -
J: TRBJ2-3
size: -

CDR3: CASSPGVGPNTEAFF
DNA: TGCGCCAGCAGCCCGGGCGTGGGTCCGAACACTGAAGCTTTCTTT
V: TRBV5-1
D: -
J: TRBJ1-1
size: -

CDR3: CASSYHPRNTEAFF
DNA: TGTGCCAGCAGTTACCACCCTAGGAACACTGAAGCTTTCTTT
V: TRBV6-5
D: -
J: TRBJ1-1
size: -

CDR3: CASSLPAKNIQYF
DNA: TGTGCCAGCAGCTTACCAGCCAAAAACATTCAGTACTTC
V: TRBV6-6
D: -
J: TRBJ2-4
size: -

CDR3: CASSDATGGNTEAFF
DNA: TGTGCCAGCAGTGACGCTACAGGGGGAAACACTGAAGCTTTCTTT
V: TRBV6-1
D: TRBD1
J: TRBJ1-1
size: -

CDR3: CASSQPRVDTQYF
DNA: TGCGCCAGCAGTCAACCCAGGGTGGATACGCAGTATTTT
V: TRBV23-1
D: -
J: TRBJ2-3
size: -

CDR3: CASSTGQRSNYGYTF
DNA: TGTGCCAGCAGCACCGGACAGAGATCTAACTATGGCTACACCTTC
V: TRBV5-8
D: -
J: TRBJ1-2
size: -

CDR3: CASRRTGPERQPQHF
DNA: TGTGCCAGTAGGAGGACAGGGCCCGAAAGACAGCCCCAGCATTTT
V: TRBV19
D: TRBD1
J: TRBJ1-5
size: -

CDR3: CASSGGSGIYGYTF
DNA: TGTGCCAGTAGTGGAGGGAGTGGGATCTATGGCTACACCTTC
V: TRBV19
D: -
J: TRBJ1-2
size: -

CDR3: CASSDPTVPEKLFF
DNA: TGTGCCAGCAGTGACCCTACAGTACCCGAAAAACTGTTTTTT
V: TRBV6-1
D: -
J: TRBJ1-4
size: -

CDR3: CASSGRTGTSASTDTQYF
DNA: TGTGCCAGCAGCGGGAGAACCGGGACTAGCGCATCCACAGATACGCAGTATTTT
V: TRBV11-3
D: TRBD2
J: TRBJ2-3
size: -

CDR3: CASSLGRTYEQYF
DNA: TGTGCCAGCAGTTTAGGACGGACCTACGAGCAGTACTTC
V: TRBV28
D: -
J: TRBJ2-7
size: -

CDR3: CASSSVGAVGETQYF
DNA: TGTGCCAGCAGCTCCGTAGGGGCCGTTGGAGAGACCCAGTACTTC
V: TRBV7-9
D: -
J: TRBJ2-5
size: -

CDR3: CASSNQGGEAFF
DNA: TGTGCCAGCAGTAACCAGGGTGGGGAAGCTTTCTTT
V: TRBV6-6
D: -
J: TRBJ1-1
size: once

CDR3: CATSGGGSNIQYF
DNA: TGTGCCACCAGCGGGGGGGGGTCAAACATTCAGTACTTC
V: TRBV19
D: TRBD2
J: TRBJ2-4
size: -

CDR3: CASSQEGQPRRYTF
DNA: TGCGCCAGCAGCCAAGAAGGGCAGCCTCGGCGCTACACCTTC
V: TRBV4-1
D: -
J: TRBJ1-2
size: -

CDR3: CASSDGGSSYEQYF
DNA: TGTGCCAGCAGTGATGGCGGAAGCTCCTACGAGCAGTACTTC
V: TRBV2
D: -
J: TRBJ2-7
size: -

CDR3: CASSRLDPTDTQYF
DNA: TGTGCCAGCAGTCGACTCGACCCCACAGATACGCAGTATTTT
V: TRBV5-5
D: -
J: TRBJ2-3
size: -

CDR3: CASSLWQGNQPQHF
DNA: TGTGCCAGCAGTTTGTGGCAGGGAAATCAGCCCCAGCATTTT
V: TRBV28
D: -
J: TRBJ1-5
size: few

CDR3: CAWSVGLYSPLHF
DNA: TGTGCCTGGAGTGTGGGTCTCTATTCACCCCTCCACTTT
V: TRBV30
D: -
J: TRBJ1-6
size: -

CDR3: CASSLSRGGPWDTQYF
DNA: TGTGCCAGCAGCTTATCAAGGGGGGGGCCCTGGGATACGCAGTATTTT
V: TRBV7-3
D: -
J: TRBJ2-3
size: -

CDR3: CASSIQGSYTEAFF
DNA: TGTGCCAGTAGTATACAGGGTTCGTATACTGAAGCTTTCTTT
V: TRBV19
D: -
J: TRBJ1-1
size: -

CDR3: CASSLDNPGLSEQFF
DNA: TGCGCCAGCAGCTTGGACAACCCGGGCCTTAGTGAGCAGTTCTTC
V: TRBV5-1
D: -
J: TRBJ2-1
size: -

CDR3: CASSIDLARTGELFF
DNA: TGTGCCAGTAGTATAGATCTAGCTCGAACCGGGGAGCTGTTTTTT
V: TRBV19
D: -
J: TRBJ2-2
size: -

CDR3: CASGYRRGRRPDSNQPQHF
DNA: TGTGCCAGCGGCTATCGCAGGGGCCGCAGGCCAGATAGCAATCAGCCCCAGCATTTT
V: TRBV28
D: -
J: TRBJ1-5
size: -

CDR3: CASSLGGGSSYEQYF
DNA: TGTGCCAGCAGTCTAGGGGGGGGGAGCTCCTACGAGCAGTACTTC
V: TRBV6-5
D: -
J: TRBJ2-7
size: -

CDR3: CAWSGSGYGELFF
DNA: TGTGCCTGGAGTGGGTCGGGGTACGGGGAGCTGTTTTTT
V: TRBV30
D: -
J: TRBJ2-2
size: -

CDR3: CAWSSTGGTGNTIYF
DNA: TGTGCCTGGAGTTCTACAGGGGGTACTGGAAACACCATATATTTT
V: TRBV30
D: TRBD1
J: TRBJ1-3
size: -

CDR3: CASTWNNGGIRTIYF
DNA: TGTGCCAGCACCTGGAACAACGGTGGCATAAGGACCATATATTTT
V: TRBV18
D: -
J: TRBJ1-3
size: -

CDR3: CASSADASGNYGYTF
DNA: TGTGCCAGCAGCGCCGATGCCAGCGGTAACTATGGCTACACCTTC
V: TRBV5-4
D: -
J: TRBJ1-2
size: -

CDR3: CASNRQGSIGYTF
DNA: TGTGCCAGCAATCGACAGGGGTCGATCGGCTACACCTTC
V: TRBV27
D: TRBD1
J: TRBJ1-2
size: once

CDR3: CASSPLRGGDSGNTIYF
DNA: TGTGCCAGCTCACCACTCAGGGGCGGTGACTCTGGAAACACCATATATTTT
V: TRBV18
D: -
J: TRBJ1-3
size: -

CDR3: CASTRDPYEQYF
DNA: TGTGCCAGTACCAGAGACCCCTACGAGCAGTACTTC
V: TRBV19
D: -
J: TRBJ2-7
size: -

CDR3: CASSRDGYSGNTIYF
DNA: TGTGCCAGCAGCCGGGACGGCTACTCTGGAAACACCATATATTTT
V: TRBV6-5
D: -
J: TRBJ1-3
size: -

CDR3: CASSSQGAAGELFF
DNA: TGCGCCAGCAGCTCACAGGGGGCGGCCGGGGAGCTGTTTTTT
V: TRBV5-1
D: TRBD1
J: TRBJ2-2
size: -

CDR3: CASSEVVAGGPSQETQYF
DNA: TGTGCCAGCAGCGAGGTGGTAGCGGGGGGGCCGTCCCAAGAGACCCAGTACTTC
V: TRBV2
D: TRBD2
J: TRBJ2-5
size: -

CDR3: CASSLVAGGPETQYF
DNA: TGCGCCAGCAGCTTGGTTGCAGGGGGCCCAGAGACCCAGTACTTC
V: TRBV5-1
D: TRBD1
J: TRBJ2-5
size: -

CDR3: CAIRWSGGIYGYTF
DNA: TGTGCCATCAGGTGGTCGGGAGGGATCTATGGCTACACCTTC
V: TRBV10-3
D: -
J: TRBJ1-2
size: -

CDR3: CASSSSGTPGTDTQYF
DNA: TGTGCCAGCAGTTCTTCCGGGACACCCGGCACAGATACGCAGTATTTT
V: TRBV28
D: -
J: TRBJ2-3
size: few

CDR3: CASPTNGELETQYF
DNA: TGTGCAAGTCCCACCAACGGGGAGTTAGAGACCCAGTACTTC
V: TRBV12-2
D: -
J: TRBJ2-5
size: -

CDR3: CSVGQGVYGYTF
DNA: TGCAGCGTTGGGCAGGGGGTCTATGGCTACACCTTC
V: TRBV29-1
D: TRBD1
J: TRBJ1-2
size: -

CDR3: CASSSTMRDRGTQYF
DNA: TGTGCCAGCAGCAGTACTATGCGCGATAGGGGGACGCAGTATTTT
V: TRBV7-8
D: -
J: TRBJ2-3
size: -

CDR3: CASSYSAASGNTIYF
DNA: TGTGCCAGCAGTTACTCCGCAGCCTCTGGAAACACCATATATTTT
V: TRBV6-5
D: -
J: TRBJ1-3
size: -

CDR3: CASSQEDRPSYGYTF
DNA: TGCGCCAGCAGCCAAGAGGATCGTCCGAGCTATGGCTACACCTTC
V: TRBV4-3
D: -
J: TRBJ1-2
size: few

CDR3: CSVLALDSTGELFF
DNA: TGCAGCGTCCTGGCACTTGACAGCACCGGGGAGCTGTTTTTT
V: TRBV29-1
D: -
J: TRBJ2-2
size: once

CDR3: CAADRGLGELFF
DNA: TGTGCGGCGGACAGGGGGCTCGGGGAGCTGTTTTTT
V: TRBV30
D: TRBD1
J: TRBJ2-2
size: -

CDR3: CSGQDGNEKLFF
DNA: TGCAGCGGGCAGGACGGTAATGAAAAACTGTTTTTT
V: TRBV29-1
D: -
J: TRBJ1-4
size: -

CDR3: CASSPREDSNQPQHF
DNA: TGCGCCAGCAGCCCCCGGGAAGATAGCAATCAGCCCCAGCATTTT
V: TRBV5-1
D: -
J: TRBJ1-5
size: -

CDR3: CASSTPGQGLEQYF
DNA: TGTGCCAGTAGTACACCGGGACAGGGACTCGAGCAGTACTTC
V: TRBV19
D: TRBD1
J: TRBJ2-7
size: -

CDR3: CASSSYELMTQPQHF
DNA: TGTGCCAGCAGTTCCTATGAACTTATGACCCAGCCCCAGCATTTT
V: TRBV28
D: -
J: TRBJ1-5
size: -

CDR3: CASSGGQGPFIYTF
DNA: TGTGCCAGCAGCGGAGGACAGGGCCCCTTTATTTACACCTTC
V: TRBV7-2
D: TRBD1
J: TRBJ1-2
size: -